The 5 T cell receptor beta chains below were found in one sample sequenced in a study of blood T cell repertoires in COVID-19. Some clones are missing from TCRdb's copy, which holds only in-frame ones; the method was immunoSEQ multiplex PCR. The sample holds 270,000 or so clones, roughly 85% seen once. The sample taken for sequencing was peripheral blood. The receptor set was obtained from a woman aged 45-59 years who had recovered from COVID-19.

The chain couples TRBV27 to TRBJ1-6; D remains unclear. This CDR3 is 12 amino acids long. CDR1 is MNHEY and CDR2 is SMNVEV in the germline V gene (reference sequence). The V end was cut by 5 bases, the J end by 11 bases, with 10 bases between. For the CDR3, the DNA is TGTGCCAGCAGTGAGGGATCTCCACCCCTCCACTTT. It is translated as CASSEGSPPLHF.

The chain joins TRBV28 to TRBJ2-7; 7 bases are a match to TRBD2. The germline gives CDR1 MDHEN, CDR2 SYDVKM. Trimming removed 0 bases from V and 2 bases from J; junction bases left unmatched: 4. The CDR3 runs 15 residues. The CDR3 DNA reads TGTGCCAGCAGTTTATGGAGCGGGGCCCCCTACGAGCAGTACTTC. Its protein is CASSLWSGAPYEQYF.

The chain has TRBV2 and TRBJ1-3, with D perhaps matching TRBD1 (5 bases). Germline-derived CDR1 and CDR2 are SNHLY and FYNNEI. The V gene lost 7 bases and the J gene lost 4 bases, with 11 bases spanning the gap. This CDR3 spans 13 amino acids. The CDR3 is CASTGTVGNTIYF. CDR3 nucleotide sequence: TGTGCCAGCACCGGGACTGTCGGAAACACCATATATTTT. Using reference TRBV2 and TRBJ1-3 for the parts outside the CDR3, the full variable domain is EPEVTQTPSHQVTQMGQEVILRCVPISNHLYFYWYRQILGQKVEFLVSFYNNEISEKSEIFDDQFSVERPDGSNFTLKIRSTKLEDSAMYFCASTGTVGNTIYFGEGSWLTVV.

V usage is TRBV29-1 and J usage is TRBJ2-6; a weak D match, TRBD1 (6 bases). There are 16 residues in the CDR3. V was trimmed by 4 bases and J by 0 bases, leaving 13 bases between them. Germline V gene data show CDR1 as SQVTM and CDR2 as ANQGSEA. The CDR3 sequence: CSVGQGPNSGANVLTF. The DNA for the CDR3 is TGCAGCGTTGGGCAGGGGCCGAACTCTGGGGCCAACGTCCTGACTTTC.

V usage is TRBV11-2 and J usage is TRBJ1-1; D unclear. V lost 8 bases to trimming and J lost 0 bases, with 16 bases between them. CDR1 is SGHAT, CDR2 FQNNGV, per germline. The CDR3 loop spans 15 amino acids. CDR3 DNA: TGTGCCAGCCCTCCACGGGATACAGTGAACACTGAAGCTTTCTTT. Translation gives CASPPRDTVNTEAFF. Full variable domain (outside the CDR3, taken from reference TRBV11-2 and TRBJ1-1): EAGVAQSPRYKIIEKRQSVAFWCNPISGHATLYWYQQILGQGPKLLIQFQNNGVVDDSQLPKDRFSAERLKGVDSTLKIQPAKLEDSAVYLCASPPRDTVNTEAFFGQGTRLTVV.